This T cell receptor beta chain was recovered during a study of blood T cell repertoires in COVID-19. Repertoires were generated with immunoSEQ multiplex PCR, while TCRdb's copy carries only in-frame clones and drops some. This table holds about 150,000 clones, roughly three quarters found once. The CDR3 is 15 residues long. From germline, CDR1 is WNHNN and CDR2 SYGVQD (reference sequence). The V gene end was trimmed by 4 bases and the J gene end by 0 bases; junction bases not matched to a gene: 0. The chain recombines TRBV10-1 with TRBJ2-6; 7 positions match TRBD2. The TCR originated in a man aged 55 to 70 with acute or convalescent COVID-19. The sample taken for sequencing was peripheral blood. The CDR3 DNA reads as TGCGCCAGCAGTGGCGGGAGCTCTGGGGCCAACGTCCTGACTTTC. This codes for CASSGGSSGANVLTF.